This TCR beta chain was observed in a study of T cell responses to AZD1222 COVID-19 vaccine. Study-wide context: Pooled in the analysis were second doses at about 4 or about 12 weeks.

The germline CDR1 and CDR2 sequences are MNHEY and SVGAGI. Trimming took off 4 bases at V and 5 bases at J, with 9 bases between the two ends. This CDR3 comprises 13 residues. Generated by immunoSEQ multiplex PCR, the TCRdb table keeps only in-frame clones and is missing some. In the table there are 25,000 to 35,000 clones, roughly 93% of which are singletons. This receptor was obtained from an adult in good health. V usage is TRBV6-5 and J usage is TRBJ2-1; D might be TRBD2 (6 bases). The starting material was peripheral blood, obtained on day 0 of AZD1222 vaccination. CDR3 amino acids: CASSWGTHNEQFF. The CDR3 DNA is TGTGCCAGCAGTTGGGGGACTCACAATGAGCAGTTCTTC.